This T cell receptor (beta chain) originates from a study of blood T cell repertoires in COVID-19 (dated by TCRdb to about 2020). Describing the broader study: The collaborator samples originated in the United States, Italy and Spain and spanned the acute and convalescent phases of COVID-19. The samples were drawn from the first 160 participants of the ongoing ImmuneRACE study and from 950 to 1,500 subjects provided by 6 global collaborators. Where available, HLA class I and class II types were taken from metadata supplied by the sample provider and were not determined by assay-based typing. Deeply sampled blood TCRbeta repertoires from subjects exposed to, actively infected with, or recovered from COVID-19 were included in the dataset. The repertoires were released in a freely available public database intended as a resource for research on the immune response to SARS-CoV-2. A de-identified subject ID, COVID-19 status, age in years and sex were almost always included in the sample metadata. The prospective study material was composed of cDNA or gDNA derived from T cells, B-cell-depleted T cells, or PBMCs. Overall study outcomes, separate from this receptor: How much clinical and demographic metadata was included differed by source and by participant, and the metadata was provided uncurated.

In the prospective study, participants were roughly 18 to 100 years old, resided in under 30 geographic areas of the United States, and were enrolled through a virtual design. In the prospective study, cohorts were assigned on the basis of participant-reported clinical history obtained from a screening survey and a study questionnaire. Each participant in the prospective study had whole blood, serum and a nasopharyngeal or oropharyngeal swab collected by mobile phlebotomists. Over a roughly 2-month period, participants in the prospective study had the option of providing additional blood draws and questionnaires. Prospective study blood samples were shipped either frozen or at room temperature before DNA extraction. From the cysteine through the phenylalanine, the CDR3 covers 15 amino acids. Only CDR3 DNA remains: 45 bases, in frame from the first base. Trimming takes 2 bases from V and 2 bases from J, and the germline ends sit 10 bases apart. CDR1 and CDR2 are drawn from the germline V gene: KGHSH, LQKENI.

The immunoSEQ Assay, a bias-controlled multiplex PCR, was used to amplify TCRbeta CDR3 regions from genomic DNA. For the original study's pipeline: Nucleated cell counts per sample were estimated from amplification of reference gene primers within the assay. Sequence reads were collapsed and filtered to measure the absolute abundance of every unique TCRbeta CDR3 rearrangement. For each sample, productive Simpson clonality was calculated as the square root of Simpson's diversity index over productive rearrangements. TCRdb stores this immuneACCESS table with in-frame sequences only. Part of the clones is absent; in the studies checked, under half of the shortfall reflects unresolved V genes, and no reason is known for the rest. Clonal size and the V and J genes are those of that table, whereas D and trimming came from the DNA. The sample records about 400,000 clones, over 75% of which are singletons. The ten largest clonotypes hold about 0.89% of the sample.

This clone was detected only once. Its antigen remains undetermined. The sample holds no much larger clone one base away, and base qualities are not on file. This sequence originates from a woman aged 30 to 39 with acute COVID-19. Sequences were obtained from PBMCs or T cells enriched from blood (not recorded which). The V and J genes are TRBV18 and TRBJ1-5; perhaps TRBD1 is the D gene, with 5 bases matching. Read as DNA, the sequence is TGTGCCAGCTCACCAGACAGTCTGGGCAATCAGCCCCAGCATTTT. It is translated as CASSPDSLGNQPQHF.